Listed below are T cell receptor beta chains from one sample, sequenced in a study of vaccination effects on CD4 cells after COVID-19. No antigen is known for these receptors. The assay was immunoSEQ multiplex PCR, and TCRdb's table has in-frame clones only and misses some. In the table there are about 41,000 clones, 65% to 80% of which are singletons. This specimen consisted of CD4+ T cells from PBMCs cultured with HCoV-NL63 spike peptides, obtained before COVID-19 vaccination. These receptors originate from a human donor who received a COVID-19 vaccine. The conserved cysteine and the conserved F or W are not part of the CDR3 here. A D gene is named only where the DNA matches it firmly.

TRBJ2-3 TRBV6-5 . ATGFSTDTQY
TRBJ1-2 TRBV28 . ASRPDTNYGYT
TRBJ1-2 TRBV7-2 . ASSLERGLSYGYT
TRBJ1-4 TRBV18 TRBD1 ASSPGQEYEKLF
TRBJ1-3 TRBV7-9 . ASSLVEVSGNTIY
TRBJ1-2 TRBV5-6 . ASSLLAGDNYGYT
TRBJ1-4 TRBV7-2 . ASSLSEKLF
TRBJ2-2 TRBV5-1 TRBD1 ASSFGQGYTGELF
TRBJ2-2 TRBV6-5 . ASRGNWELF
TRBJ2-3 TRBV9 . ASTRQEGSLTDTQY
TRBJ1-1 TRBV19 . ASRTANTEAF
TRBJ1-1 TRBV7-3 TRBD1 ASSPGGLRAGTEAF
TRBJ2-5 TRBV29-1 TRBD2 SVEGSGRETQY
TRBJ1-5 TRBV6-5 . ASAGQHNQPQH
TRBJ2-2 TRBV7-9 TRBD2 ASSGLAGLAGELF
TRBJ1-1 TRBV5-4 . ASSSPGLTNTEAF
TRBJ1-2 TRBV24-1 . ATSDPGRSYGYT
TRBJ2-5 TRBV4-1 TRBD2 ASSQSTSGRETQY
TRBJ1-2 TRBV28 TRBD1 ASRQPGQGNGYT
TRBJ1-3 TRBV28 . ASSPPGTGGNTIY
TRBJ1-1 TRBV5-1 TRBD1 ASSTAGGDEAF
TRBJ2-5 TRBV6-1 . ASSERGGTQY
TRBJ2-1 TRBV7-9 TRBD2 ASSLWTSGIYNEQF
TRBJ1-2 TRBV5-1 . ASSLVSGDGYT
TRBJ2-5 TRBV7-9 . ASSLHRETTQY
TRBJ1-1 TRBV19 . ASSPYGGLGTEAF
TRBJ2-5 TRBV7-2 . ASSWAPQETQY
TRBJ1-3 TRBV6-5 . ARLALRVAGNTIY
TRBJ1-1 TRBV3-1/TRBV3-2 . ASSQVGGGTEAF
TRBJ2-3 TRBV18 . ASSLTQGGGGTDTQY
TRBJ1-4 TRBV12-3/TRBV12-4 . ASSLGETGKLF
TRBJ2-1 TRBV11-2 TRBD1 ASSPGTGYNEQF
TRBJ2-2 TRBV19 TRBD2 ASSKLAGETGELF
TRBJ1-2 TRBV24-1 . ATSDSFTGMHGYT